Presented here are 28 T cell receptor beta chains from one specimen sequenced in a study of T cells in Graves' hyperthyroidism and ophthalmopathy. Using RNA transcripts as the source, TCR beta CDR3 regions were amplified. In the first-round RT-PCR of the TCR CDR3, the HTBI primer set was used. MiXCR was run by TCRdb on the multiplex PCR reads, yielding one entry per CDR3 protein. The table lists more than 500,000 distinct CDR3 sequences, roughly 14% of them singletons. Sequencing was carried out using blood. The source of these receptors is a woman aged 40 to 50 with Graves' ophthalmopathy.

This sequence joins TRBV6-1 and TRBJ2-7; 7 nucleotides agree with TRBD2. Per germline, CDR1 MNHNS and CDR2 SASEGT. Trimming at V came to 4 bases and at J to 2 bases, leaving 8 bases not matched to a gene. The CDR3 has 15 residues. The CDR3: CASSAQIAGPYEQYF. CDR3 DNA sequence: TGTGCCAGCAGTGCACAGATAGCGGGTCCCTACGAGCAGTACTTC.

The genes are TRBV29-1 and TRBJ2-2; D unresolved. The V and J ends lost 3 bases and 4 bases respectively, with 9 bases between them. Germline V lookup: CDR1 SQVTM, CDR2 ANQGSEA. The CDR3 contains 13 residues. CDR3 in DNA: TGCAGCGTTGATGTATCGGGCACCGGGGAGCTGTTTTTT. Translated, it gives CSVDVSGTGELFF.

The gene calls are TRBV6-1 and TRBJ1-5; 8 bases agree with TRBD1. Germline-derived CDR1 and CDR2 are MNHNS and SASEGT. The CDR3 has 14 amino acids. After removal of 5 bases from V and 6 bases from J, the junction contained 6 bases not matched to a gene. The CDR3 loop is CASSRGQALQPQHF. CDR3 bases: TGTGCCAGCAGTAGGGGACAGGCGCTTCAGCCCCAGCATTTT.

This clonotype turned up a few times. The J gene is TRBJ2-7, the V gene TRBV7-8; tentatively, D is TRBD1 (5 bases). This CDR3 contains 14 residues. Germline CDR1 is SGHVS and CDR2 is FQNEAQ. Trimming removed 4 bases at V and 5 bases at J, with 15 bases between. In DNA form, the CDR3 reads TGTGCCAGCAGCTCACCAACAGGTCCCAACGAGCAGTACTTC. This codes for CASSSPTGPNEQYF.

V is TRBV6-2 or TRBV6-3 and J is TRBJ1-1; D uncertain. There are 13 residues in the CDR3. The V gene's germline CDR1 is MNHEY and CDR2 SVGEGT. Trimming shortened V by 5 bases and J by 3 bases, and 10 bases separated the two germline ends. The chain's CDR3 is CASSKKPDTEAFF. The CDR3 DNA is TGTGCCAGCAGTAAGAAACCGGACACTGAAGCTTTCTTT.

The genes are TRBV4-3 and TRBJ2-4; D unclear. The germline V and J ends were trimmed by 0 bases and 5 bases, with 11 bases remaining between them. CDR1 and CDR2 (germline): LGHNA, YSLEER. The CDR3 consists of 15 residues. CDR3: CASSQEGDNQNIQYF. CDR3 bases: TGCGCCAGCAGCCAAGAGGGTGATAACCAAAACATTCAGTACTTC.

This clonotype was observed a few times. The chain carries TRBV11-2 and TRBJ2-3; 12 bases match TRBD2. V was pared by 5 bases and J by 1 base, with 4 bases of the junction left unmatched. This CDR3 has 16 amino acids. Germline V gene data show CDR1 as SGHAT and CDR2 as FQNNGV. CDR3 residues: CASSRLAGGGTDTQYF. The CDR3 bases are TGTGCCAGCAGCCGTCTAGCGGGGGGGGGCACAGATACGCAGTATTTT.

This clonotype was counted ten times or more. This chain connects TRBV6-5 to TRBJ2-7; D assignment may be TRBD1 or TRBD2 (5 bases each). V was shortened by 5 bases and J by 4 bases, with 15 bases between the two germline ends. CDR3 size: 14 residues. Germline CDR1 MNHEY, CDR2 SVGAGI. CDR3 sequence: CASSNGDRLYEQYF. The CDR3 DNA is TGTGCCAGCAGTAACGGAGACAGACTATACGAGCAGTACTTC.

CDR3 sequence: CASSYGGKGNTIYF. Here the CDR3 DNA reads TGTGCCAGCAGTTATGGGGGGAAAGGAAACACCATATATTTT. The chain employs TRBV6-5 and TRBJ1-3; D may be TRBD1 (5 bases). CDR3 size: 14 residues. V was trimmed by 3 bases and J by 4 bases, leaving 10 bases between them. The germline V gene has CDR1 MNHEY and CDR2 SVGAGI.

This clonotype came up many times. This chain connects TRBV4-1 to TRBJ1-2; D is perhaps TRBD1 (6 bases). Trimming left V 3 bases short and J 4 bases short, with 21 bases between. The germline V gene has CDR1 MGHRA and CDR2 YSYEKL. The CDR3 runs 17 residues. CDR3 sequence (DNA): TGCGCCAGCAGCCACGTTGGAGGACAGCCGGCTCGCTATGGCTACACCTTC. As protein: CASSHVGGQPARYGYTF.

The sample holds many counts of this clonotype. Its ends do not fully match the called genes, so a read error is possible. CDR3 loop: CASSSTGTPEGF. In DNA, the CDR3 is TGTGCCAGCAGCTCAACCGGGACCCCAGAGGGCTTC. V and J are TRBV7-2 and TRBJ2-7; the D call may be TRBD1 or TRBD2 (5 bases each). CDR1 SGHTA and CDR2 FQGNSA come from the germline V gene. The CDR3 contains 12 residues.

This clonotype has ten or more counts. The rearrangement links TRBV2 to TRBJ1-1; TRBD1 might be the D (5 bases). The germline V and J ends were trimmed by 7 bases and 0 bases, with 12 bases remaining between them. The CDR3 runs 14 residues. Germline CDR1 reads SNHLY; CDR2 reads FYNNEI. In DNA, the CDR3 is TGTGCCAGCAATCGGGGCAGTGTGAACACTGAAGCTTTCTTT. Residues: CASNRGSVNTEAFF.

With respect to this clonotype: Since a much larger clone is just one base distant, this may be a read error. V gene TRBV12-3 or TRBV12-4 combines with J gene TRBJ2-7; TRBD2 is a possible D gene (6 bases). The CDR3 loop spans 14 amino acids. Trimming cost V 6 bases and J 3 bases, with 15 bases left between them. As DNA, the CDR3 is TGTGCCAGCAGGGGCCGAGGAGGGTACTACGAGCAGTACTTC. Translating it yields CASRGRGGYYEQYF.

This chain links TRBV30 with TRBJ1-2, with a possible D match to TRBD1 (5 bases). Germline CDR1 GTSNPN, CDR2 SVGIG (reference sequence). CDR3 length: 17 residues. Trimming cost V 0 bases and J 5 bases, with 22 bases left between them. The CDR3 here is CAWSVGPRGFPWYGYTF. CDR3 DNA sequence: TGTGCCTGGAGTGTTGGCCCGAGGGGATTTCCTTGGTATGGCTACACCTTC.

This clonotype was seen repeatedly, ten times or more. The rearrangement uses TRBV12-3 or TRBV12-4 and TRBJ1-1; tentatively, D is TRBD1 (5 bases). Trimming cost V 3 bases and J 5 bases, with 16 bases left between them. CDR3 length: 15 residues. This CDR3 reads CASSFAGHFETEAFF. CDR3 nucleotide sequence: TGTGCCAGCAGTTTCGCCGGACACTTTGAAACTGAAGCTTTCTTT.

In its sample, this clonotype was seen many times. The J gene is TRBJ2-5, the V gene TRBV28; TRBD1 agrees at 8 bases. CDR3 size: 12 residues. Germline V lookup: CDR1 MDHEN, CDR2 SYDVKM. J was trimmed by 5 bases and V by 7 bases; bases with no gene match: 3. Here the CDR3 DNA reads TGTGCCAGCACCCAGGGGGCCGAGACCCAGTACTTC. Translation: CASTQGAETQYF.

At least ten counts were recorded for this clonotype. The V and J genes are TRBV28 and TRBJ1-2; D is ambiguous. V lost 4 bases to trimming and J lost 3 bases, with 9 bases between them. Germline V gene sequence: CDR1 MDHEN, CDR2 SYDVKM. The CDR3 runs 13 residues. The CDR3 spells CASSSAGYYGYTF. In DNA, the CDR3 is TGTGCCAGCAGTTCTGCGGGATACTATGGCTACACCTTC.

This clonotype occurred many times. The chain couples TRBV4-3 to TRBJ2-5; no reliable D call. V lost 0 bases, J lost 3 bases, and 8 bases lay in between. This CDR3 has 14 amino acids. CDR1 is LGHNA, CDR2 YSLEER, per germline. The CDR3 bases are TGCGCCAGCAGCCAAGATGTAACAAAAGAGACCCAGTACTTC. This translates into CASSQDVTKETQYF.

This clonotype was seen at least ten times. This sequence joins TRBV2 and TRBJ2-7; D remains unclear. V was shortened by 4 bases and J by 3 bases, with 10 bases between the two germline ends. Germline values: CDR1 SNHLY, CDR2 FYNNEI. This CDR3 spans 13 amino acids. This chain's CDR3 is CASSVSTLYEQYF. The DNA for the CDR3 is TGTGCCAGCAGTGTCTCCACCCTCTACGAGCAGTACTTC.

This clonotype came up many times. The chain couples TRBV6-4 to TRBJ1-1; 8 nucleotides line up with TRBD1. The CDR3 spans 17 residues. Germline lookup yields CDR1 MRHNA and CDR2 SNTAGT. V lost 5 bases to trimming and J lost 5 bases; unmatched junction nucleotides: 16. The CDR3 nucleotides are TGTGCCAGCAGTCTCCAGACAGGGGTGGGTCGTGTGACTGAAGCTTTCTTT. Translation: CASSLQTGVGRVTEAFF.

This clonotype was detected many times. The genes are TRBV27 and TRBJ2-5, with 7 bases fitting TRBD1. CDR3 length: 15 amino acids. Germline CDR1 and CDR2: MNHEY and SMNVEV (reference sequence). V gave up 4 bases and J gave up 4 bases; unmatched junction bases: 9. This chain's CDR3 is CASSWSPGGIETQYF. In nucleotides, the CDR3 is TGTGCCAGCAGTTGGTCTCCAGGGGGTATAGAGACCCAGTACTTC.

This clonotype was found many times. The J gene is TRBJ2-2, the V gene TRBV7-2, with a weak D call TRBD2 (5 bases). The CDR3 totals 14 residues. V was pared by 5 bases and J by 0 bases, with 7 bases between. CDR1 and CDR2 (germline): SGHTA, FQGNSA. Here the CDR3 DNA reads TGTGCCAGCAGCCGGGATGCGAACACCGGGGAGCTGTTTTTT. Its protein product is CASSRDANTGELFF.

Ten or more counts support this clonotype. V usage is TRBV20-1 and J usage is TRBJ2-7; D unresolved. CDR1 and CDR2 from the germline V gene are DFQATT and SNEGSKA (reference sequence). The germline V and J ends were trimmed by 1 base and 0 bases, with 7 bases remaining between them. The CDR3 contains 13 residues. CDR3 region: CSARVAGSYEQYF. The CDR3 region has the DNA TGCAGTGCTAGAGTCGCTGGCTCCTACGAGCAGTACTTC.

This chain links TRBV12-3 or TRBV12-4 with TRBJ1-5; D is ambiguous. The CDR3 loop spans 13 amino acids. V was clipped by 6 bases and J by 7 bases, with 13 bases between them. The CDR3 loop reads CASRRGSGQPQHF. The CDR3 nucleotides are TGTGCCAGCAGAAGAGGTTCGGGGCAGCCCCAGCATTTT.

Only a few counts were recorded for this clonotype. A much larger clone lies one base from this, so it may be a read error. This rearrangement joins TRBV30 to TRBJ2-5; TRBD2 agrees at 15 bases. Germline assignment: CDR1 GTSNPN and CDR2 SVGIG (reference sequence). The CDR3 has 16 residues. V gave up 3 bases and J gave up 4 bases; unmatched junction bases: 6. The CDR3 protein is CAWSKGLAGGGETQYF. The CDR3 DNA follows: TGTGCCTGGAGCAAAGGACTAGCGGGAGGGGGAGAGACCCAGTACTTC.

This clonotype came up many times. V and J are TRBV29-1 and TRBJ2-7, with D possibly being TRBD1 (5 bases). V lost 7 bases to trimming and J lost 2 bases, with 18 bases between them. Germline CDR1 reads SQVTM; CDR2 reads ANQGSEA. This CDR3 comprises 14 residues. The CDR3 DNA follows: TGCAGCGCCACCACCCTGGACATACCCTACGAGCAGTACTTC. Its translation is CSATTLDIPYEQYF.

This clonotype was detected many times. The rearrangement joins TRBV5-1 to TRBJ2-5, with a weak D call TRBD2 (5 bases). The CDR3 length is 14 residues. The V and J ends lost 0 bases and 2 bases respectively, with 8 bases between them. The germline CDR1 and CDR2 sequences are SGHRS and YFSETQ. The CDR3 region is CASSLVDLQETQYF. CDR3 in DNA: TGCGCCAGCAGCTTGGTGGACTTACAAGAGACCCAGTACTTC.

This clonotype was recorded at least ten times. The rearrangement links TRBV12-3 or TRBV12-4 to TRBJ2-7; maybe TRBD1 (6 bases). The CDR3 runs 14 residues. Trimming cost V 3 bases and J 2 bases, with 11 bases left between them. The CDR3 protein is CASSLAGDTYEQYF. For the CDR3, the DNA is TGTGCCAGCAGTTTGGCAGGGGACACCTACGAGCAGTACTTC.